Reported below is one T cell receptor beta chain. Its antigen is still unknown. The CDR3 contains 14 residues. Germline V gene lookup returns CDR1 KGHSH and CDR2 LQKENI. UMIs were included in TCR beta cDNA generated by 5'RACE template switching. TCRdb re-called the 5' RACE reads and catalogs CDR3 proteins one per entry, DNA excluded. The sample table includes over 350,000 distinct CDR3 sequences. This record comes from a study of T cells expressing NK-cell markers. Study background: HCMV seropositivity characterized seven of the eight sequenced donors, and seronegativity one. The study's findings and limits: These same clonotypes (in several donors) also led the CD3+CD56-NKG2C+ fraction.

The sample taken for sequencing was blood T cells: a sorted CD56 or NKG2C T cell subset, CD4+ or CD8+ T cells, or bulk PBMC T cells (not recorded which). The rearrangement joins TRBV18 to TRBJ2-1; absent DNA, TCRdb's TRBD1 call cannot be checked. This TCR derives from a woman between 50 and 59 years old in good health. CDR3: CASSPAPTAGEQFF.